Given below is one TCR beta chain in context. This specimen belongs to a study of PD-1 blockade in classical Hodgkin lymphoma. The sample's time point: newly diagnosed, previously untreated cHL patient sample. Thawed PBMCs were subjected to magnetic negative selection, which yielded isolated CD8+ T cells. Here immunoSEQ multiplex PCR was the method, and the copy in TCRdb shows in-frame clones only, minus some. The sample has about 10,000 clones, about 91% seen once. Germline V gene sequence: CDR1 MNHEY, CDR2 SMNVEV (reference sequence). The ends were cut back, 5 bases at V and 8 bases at J, with 16 bases in the middle. CDR3 length: 14 amino acids.

Sequencing was performed on CD8+ T cells from blood. The rearrangement joins TRBV27 to TRBJ1-5, with D maybe TRBD1 (5 bases). The clonotype was recovered from a human donor with classical Hodgkin lymphoma. DNA of the CDR3: TGTGCCAGCAGTCTCTCACGGGGGACGGAGCCCCAGCATTTT. Translation: CASSLSRGTEPQHF.